What follows describes a single T cell receptor (beta chain). The multiple sclerosis control group consisted of treatment-naive patients whose relapsing-remitting disease, which was either stable or active, fulfilled revised McDonald criteria. This specimen belongs to a study of CD8 T cells in Susac syndrome. The RNA input was roughly 0.45 to 1 ug, and it was reverse transcribed with random hexamers. TCRdb fed the immunoSEQ multiplex PCR reads into MiXCR, producing one record per CDR3 protein. The table has 200,000 or so distinct CDR3 sequences, roughly 95% seen once. Germline V CDR1 and CDR2: SQVTM, ANQGSEA. The CDR3 extends over 14 amino acids. After removal of 6 bases from V and 2 bases from J, the junction contained 10 bases not matched to a gene.

Source material: CD4+ T cells from PBMCs. V and J are TRBV29-1 and TRBJ2-7, with 7 bases identical to TRBD2. This receptor was identified in a human donor with multiple sclerosis. As DNA, the CDR3 is TGCAGCGTGCCCGGGACTATCTACCCCTACGAGCAGTACTTC. Its translation: CSVPGTIYPYEQYF.